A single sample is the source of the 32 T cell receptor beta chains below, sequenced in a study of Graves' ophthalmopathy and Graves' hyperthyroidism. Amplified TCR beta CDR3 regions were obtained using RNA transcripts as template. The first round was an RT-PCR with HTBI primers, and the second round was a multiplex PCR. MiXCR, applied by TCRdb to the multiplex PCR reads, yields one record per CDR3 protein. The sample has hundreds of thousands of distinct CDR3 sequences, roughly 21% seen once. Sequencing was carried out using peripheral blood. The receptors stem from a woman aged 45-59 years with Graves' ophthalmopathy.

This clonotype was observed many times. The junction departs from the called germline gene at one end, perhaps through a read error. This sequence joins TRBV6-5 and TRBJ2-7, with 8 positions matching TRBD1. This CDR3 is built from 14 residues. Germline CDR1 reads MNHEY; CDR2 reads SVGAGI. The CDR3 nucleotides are TGTGCCAGCAGTTACGCCGCAGGGGGCGCCGAGCAGTATTTC. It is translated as CASSYAAGGAEQYF.

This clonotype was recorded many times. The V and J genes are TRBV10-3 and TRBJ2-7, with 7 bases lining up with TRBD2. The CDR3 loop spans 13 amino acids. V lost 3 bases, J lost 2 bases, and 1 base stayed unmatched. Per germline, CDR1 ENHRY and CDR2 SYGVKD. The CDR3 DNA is TGTGCCATCAGTGACGGGGGGACCTACGAGCAGTACTTC. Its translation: CAISDGGTYEQYF.

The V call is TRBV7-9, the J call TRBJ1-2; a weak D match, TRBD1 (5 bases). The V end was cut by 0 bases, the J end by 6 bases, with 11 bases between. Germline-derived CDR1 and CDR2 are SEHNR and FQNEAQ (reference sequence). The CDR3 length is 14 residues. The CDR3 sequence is CASSLATGEHGYTF. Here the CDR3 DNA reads TGTGCCAGCAGCTTAGCCACAGGAGAGCATGGCTACACCTTC.

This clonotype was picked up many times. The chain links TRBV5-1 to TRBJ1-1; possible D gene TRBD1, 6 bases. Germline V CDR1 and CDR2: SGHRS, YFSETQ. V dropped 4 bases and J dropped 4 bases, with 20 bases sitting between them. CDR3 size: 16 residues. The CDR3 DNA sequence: TGCGCCAGCAGCAGACAACCGGGACAAAAGGGCACTGAAGCTTTCTTT. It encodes CASSRQPGQKGTEAFF.

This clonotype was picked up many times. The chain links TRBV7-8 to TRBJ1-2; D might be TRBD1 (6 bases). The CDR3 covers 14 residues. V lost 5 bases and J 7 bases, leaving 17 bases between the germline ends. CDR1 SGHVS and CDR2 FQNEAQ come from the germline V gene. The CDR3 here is CASSPRDIFSGYTF. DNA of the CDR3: TGTGCCAGCAGCCCACGGGACATCTTCTCTGGCTACACCTTC.

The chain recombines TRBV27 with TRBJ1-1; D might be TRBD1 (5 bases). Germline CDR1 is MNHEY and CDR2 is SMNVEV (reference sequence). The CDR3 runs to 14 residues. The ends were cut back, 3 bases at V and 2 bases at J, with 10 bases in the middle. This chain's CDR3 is CASSFYRTNTEAFF. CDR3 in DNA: TGTGCCAGCAGTTTTTATCGGACAAACACTGAAGCTTTCTTT.

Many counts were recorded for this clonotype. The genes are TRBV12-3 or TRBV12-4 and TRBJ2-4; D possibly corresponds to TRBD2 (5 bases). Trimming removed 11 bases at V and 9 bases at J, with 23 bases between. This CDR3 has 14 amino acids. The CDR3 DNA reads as TGTGCCGGCGGTCGTCGGGCCTGGGAGAGCATTCAGTACTTC. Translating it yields CAGGRRAWESIQYF.

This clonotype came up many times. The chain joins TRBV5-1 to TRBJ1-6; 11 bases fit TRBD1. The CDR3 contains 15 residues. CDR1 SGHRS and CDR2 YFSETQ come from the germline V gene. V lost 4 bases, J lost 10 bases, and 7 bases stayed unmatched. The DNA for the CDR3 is TGCGCCAGCAGCGAAAGGACAGGGGGCGGATCACCCCTCCACTTT. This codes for CASSERTGGGSPLHF.

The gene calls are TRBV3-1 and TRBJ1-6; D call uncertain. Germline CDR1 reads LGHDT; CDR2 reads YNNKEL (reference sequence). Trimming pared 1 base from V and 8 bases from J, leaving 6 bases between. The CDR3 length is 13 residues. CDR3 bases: TGTGCCAGCAGCCAAGTCGTTGATTCACCCCTCCACTTT. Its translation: CASSQVVDSPLHF. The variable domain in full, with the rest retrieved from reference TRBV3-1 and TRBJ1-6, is DTAVSQTPKYLVTQMGNDKSIKCEQNLGHDTMYWYKQDSKKFLKIMFSYNNKELIINETVPNRFSPKSPDKAHLNLHINSLELGDSAVYFCASSQVVDSPLHFGNGTRLTVT.

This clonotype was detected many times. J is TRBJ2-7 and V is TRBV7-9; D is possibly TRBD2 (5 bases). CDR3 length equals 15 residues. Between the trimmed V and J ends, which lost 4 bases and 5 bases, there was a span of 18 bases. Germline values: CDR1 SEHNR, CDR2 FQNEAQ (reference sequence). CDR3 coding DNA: TGTGCCAGCAGCTCAAGCGGATTCCGCCCCCACGAGCAGTACTTC. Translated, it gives CASSSSGFRPHEQYF. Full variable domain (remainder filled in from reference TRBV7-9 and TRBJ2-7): DTGVSQNPRHKITKRGQNVTFRCDPISEHNRLYWYRQTLGQGPEFLTYFQNEAQLEKSRLLSDRFSAERPKGSFSTLEIQRTEQGDSAMYLCASSSSGFRPHEQYFGPGTRLTVT.

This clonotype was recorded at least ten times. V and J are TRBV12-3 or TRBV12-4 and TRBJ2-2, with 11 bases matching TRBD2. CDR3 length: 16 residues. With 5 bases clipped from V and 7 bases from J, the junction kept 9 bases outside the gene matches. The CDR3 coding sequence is TGTGCCAGCAGTACCCGGACTAGCGGGTTCCTCGGGGAGCTGTTTTTT. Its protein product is CASSTRTSGFLGELFF.

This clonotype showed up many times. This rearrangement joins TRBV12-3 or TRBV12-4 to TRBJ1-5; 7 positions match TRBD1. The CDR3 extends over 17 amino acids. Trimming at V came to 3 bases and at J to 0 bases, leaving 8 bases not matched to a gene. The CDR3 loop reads CASSFGQGVISNQPQHF. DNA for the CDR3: TGTGCCAGCAGTTTCGGGCAGGGGGTGATTAGCAATCAGCCCCAGCATTTT.

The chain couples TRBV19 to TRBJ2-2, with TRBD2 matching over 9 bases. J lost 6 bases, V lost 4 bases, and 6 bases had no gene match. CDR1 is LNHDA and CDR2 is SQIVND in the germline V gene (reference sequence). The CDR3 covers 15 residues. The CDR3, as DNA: TGTGCCAGTAGTAATCTAGCGGGGTATGCCGGGGAGCTGTTTTTT. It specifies CASSNLAGYAGELFF. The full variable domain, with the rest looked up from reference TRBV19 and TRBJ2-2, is DGGITQSPKYLFRKEGQNVTLSCEQNLNHDAMYWYRQDPGQGLRLIYYSQIVNDFQKGDIAEGYSVSREKKESFPLTVTSAQKNPTAFYLCASSNLAGYAGELFFGEGSRLTVL.

The CDR3 sequence is CASSPLPGMNTEAFF. Here the CDR3 DNA reads TGTGCCAGCTCACCACTCCCGGGAATGAACACTGAAGCTTTCTTT. The chain links TRBV18 to TRBJ1-1, with D uncertain. The germline V and J ends were trimmed by 1 base and 0 bases, with 9 bases remaining between them. Germline CDR1 KGHSH, CDR2 LQKENI. The CDR3 extends over 15 amino acids. The full variable domain, its missing parts supplied by reference TRBV18 and TRBJ1-1, is NAGVMQNPRHLVRRRGQEARLRCSPMKGHSHVYWYRQLPEEGLKFMVYLQKENIIDESGMPKERFSAEFPKEGPSILRIQQVVRGDSAAYFCASSPLPGMNTEAFFGQGTRLTVV.

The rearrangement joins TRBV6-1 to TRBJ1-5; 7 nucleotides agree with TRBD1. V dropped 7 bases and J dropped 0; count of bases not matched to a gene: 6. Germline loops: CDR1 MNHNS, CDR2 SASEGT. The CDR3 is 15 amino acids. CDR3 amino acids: CASKTGLGSNQPQHF. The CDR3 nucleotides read TGTGCCAGCAAGACAGGGTTGGGTAGCAATCAGCCCCAGCATTTT.

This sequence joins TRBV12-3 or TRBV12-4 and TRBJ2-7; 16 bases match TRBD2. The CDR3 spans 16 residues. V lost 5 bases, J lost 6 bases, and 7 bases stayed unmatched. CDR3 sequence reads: CASSSGTSGRAAEQYF. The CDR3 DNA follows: TGTGCCAGCAGTAGCGGGACTAGCGGGAGGGCCGCCGAGCAGTACTTC.

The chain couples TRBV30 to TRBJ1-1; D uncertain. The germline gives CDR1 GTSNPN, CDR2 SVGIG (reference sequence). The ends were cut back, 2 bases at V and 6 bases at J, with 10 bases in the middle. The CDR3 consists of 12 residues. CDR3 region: CAWSRYGPEAFF. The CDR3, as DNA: TGTGCCTGGAGTCGGTACGGCCCTGAAGCTTTCTTT.

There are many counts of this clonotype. For the CDR3, the DNA is TGTGCCAGCAGTAGAACACCGGGACAGGGGACCCTGGAAGCTTTCTTT. It yields the protein CASSRTPGQGTLEAFF. The gene calls are TRBV12-3 or TRBV12-4 and TRBJ1-1; 10 nucleotides match TRBD1. This CDR3 has 16 amino acids. With V trimmed by 5 bases and J by 8 bases, 14 bases remained unmatched.

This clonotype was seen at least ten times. The CDR3 DNA reads as TGTGCCAGCAGCCTCACAGGGACTAGCGACTACGAGCAGTACTTC. Translation: CASSLTGTSDYEQYF. The J gene is TRBJ2-7, the V gene TRBV7-2, with TRBD2 matching 10 bases. V gave up 5 bases and J gave up 3 bases; unmatched junction bases: 7. Germline V gene sequence: CDR1 SGHTA, CDR2 FQGNSA. The length of the CDR3 is 15 residues.

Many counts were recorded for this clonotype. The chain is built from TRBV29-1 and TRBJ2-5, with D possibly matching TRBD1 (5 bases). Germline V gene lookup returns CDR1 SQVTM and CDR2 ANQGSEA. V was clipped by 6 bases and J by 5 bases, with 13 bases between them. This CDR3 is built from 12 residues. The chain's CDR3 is CSVVKKGETQYF. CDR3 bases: TGCAGCGTGGTGAAGAAGGGGGAGACCCAGTACTTC.

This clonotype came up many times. CDR3 loop: CSASIRLAGVETQYF. Written as DNA, the CDR3 is TGCAGTGCTAGTATTCGCCTAGCGGGAGTGGAGACCCAGTACTTC. The rearrangement links TRBV20-1 to TRBJ2-5; 10 bases agree with TRBD2. Germline V CDR1 and CDR2: DFQATT, SNEGSKA (reference sequence). V gave up 3 bases and J gave up 5 bases; unmatched junction bases: 9. CDR3 length equals 15 residues.

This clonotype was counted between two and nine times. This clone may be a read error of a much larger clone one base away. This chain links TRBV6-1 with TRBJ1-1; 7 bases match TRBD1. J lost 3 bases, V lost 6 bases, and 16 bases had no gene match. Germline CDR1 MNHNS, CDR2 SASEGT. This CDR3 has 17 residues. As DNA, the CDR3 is TGTGCCAGCAGAGCACCGGGACAGATTATCGTGTACACTGAAGCTTTCTTT. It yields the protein CASRAPGQIIVYTEAFF.

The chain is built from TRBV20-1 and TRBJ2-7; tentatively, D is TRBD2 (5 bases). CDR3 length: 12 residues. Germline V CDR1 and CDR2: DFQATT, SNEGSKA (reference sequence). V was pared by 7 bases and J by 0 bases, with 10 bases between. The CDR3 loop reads CSDIDYSYEQYF. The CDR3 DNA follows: TGCAGTGACATAGACTACTCCTACGAGCAGTACTTC.

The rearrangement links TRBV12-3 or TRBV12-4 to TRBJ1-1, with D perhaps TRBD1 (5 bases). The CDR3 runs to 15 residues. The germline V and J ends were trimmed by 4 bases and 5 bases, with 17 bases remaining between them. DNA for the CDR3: TGTGCCAGCAGTTCGGACACCGGAGTATGGACTGAAGCTTTCTTT. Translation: CASSSDTGVWTEAFF.

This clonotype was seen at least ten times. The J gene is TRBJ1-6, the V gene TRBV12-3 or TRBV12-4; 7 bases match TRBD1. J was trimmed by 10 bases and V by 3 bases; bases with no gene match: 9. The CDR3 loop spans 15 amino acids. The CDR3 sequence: CASSLEQGIGSPLHF. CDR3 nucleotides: TGTGCCAGCAGTTTGGAACAGGGGATTGGATCACCCCTCCACTTT.

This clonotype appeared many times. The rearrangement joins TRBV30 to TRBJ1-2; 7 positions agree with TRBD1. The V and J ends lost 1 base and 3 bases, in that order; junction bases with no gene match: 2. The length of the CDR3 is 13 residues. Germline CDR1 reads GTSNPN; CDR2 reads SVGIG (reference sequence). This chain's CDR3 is CAWSEGAYYGYTF. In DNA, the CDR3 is TGTGCCTGGAGTGAGGGGGCGTACTATGGCTACACCTTC.

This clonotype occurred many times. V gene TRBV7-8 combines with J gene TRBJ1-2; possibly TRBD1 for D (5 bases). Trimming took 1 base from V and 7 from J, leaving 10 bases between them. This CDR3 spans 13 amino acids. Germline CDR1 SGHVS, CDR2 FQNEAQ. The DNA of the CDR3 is TGTGCCAGCAGCTTAGGAGGGGATTCTGGCTACACCTTC. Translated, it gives CASSLGGDSGYTF. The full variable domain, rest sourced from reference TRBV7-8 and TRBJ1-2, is GAGVSQSPRYKVAKRGQDVALRCDPISGHVSLFWYQQALGQGPEFLTYFQNEAQLDKSGLPSDRFFAERPEGSVSTLKIQRTQQEDSAVYLCASSLGGDSGYTFGSGTRLTVV.

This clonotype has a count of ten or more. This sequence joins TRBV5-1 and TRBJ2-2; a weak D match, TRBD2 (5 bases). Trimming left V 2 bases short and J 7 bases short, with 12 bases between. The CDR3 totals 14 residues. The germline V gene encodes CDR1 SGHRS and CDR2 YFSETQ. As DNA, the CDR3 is TGCGCCAGCAGCTTCCGGCTAGCTGGCGGGGAGCTGTTTTTT. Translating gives CASSFRLAGGELFF.

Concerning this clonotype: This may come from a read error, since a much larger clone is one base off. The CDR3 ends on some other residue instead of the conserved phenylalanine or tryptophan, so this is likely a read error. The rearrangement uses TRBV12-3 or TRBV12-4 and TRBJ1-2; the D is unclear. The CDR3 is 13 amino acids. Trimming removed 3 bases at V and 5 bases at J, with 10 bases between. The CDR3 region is CASSFGLRYGYTL. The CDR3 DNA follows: TGTGCCAGCAGTTTCGGACTGAGGTATGGCTACACCCTC.

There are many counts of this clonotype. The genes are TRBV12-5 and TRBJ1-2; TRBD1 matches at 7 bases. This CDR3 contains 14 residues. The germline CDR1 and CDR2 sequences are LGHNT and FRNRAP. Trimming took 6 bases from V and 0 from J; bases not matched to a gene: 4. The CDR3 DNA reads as TGTGCTAGTGGCCCCGGGACAGCTAACTATGGCTACACCTTC. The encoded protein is CASGPGTANYGYTF.

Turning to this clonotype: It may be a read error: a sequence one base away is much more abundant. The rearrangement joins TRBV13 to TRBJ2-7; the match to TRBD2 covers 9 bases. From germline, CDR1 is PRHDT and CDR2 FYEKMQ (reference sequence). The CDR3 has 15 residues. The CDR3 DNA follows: TGTGCCAGCGGCTTGGGGACTAGCAATTACAACGAGCAGTACTTC. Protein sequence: CASGLGTSNYNEQYF.

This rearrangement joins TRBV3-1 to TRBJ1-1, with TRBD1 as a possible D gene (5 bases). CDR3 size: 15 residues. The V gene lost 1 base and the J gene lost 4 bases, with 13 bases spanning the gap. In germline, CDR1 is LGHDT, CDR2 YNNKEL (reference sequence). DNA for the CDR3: TGTGCCAGCAGCCAAGCGGCAGGGATCGGCACTGAAGCTTTCTTT. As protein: CASSQAAGIGTEAFF.